One sample yielded the 9 T cell receptor beta chains listed below, sequenced in a study of T cells in Graves' hyperthyroidism and ophthalmopathy. Amplification of TCR beta CDR3 regions used RNA as the template. An initial round of RT-PCR targeting the TCR CDR3 relied on the HTBI primer set. Each CDR3 protein is one row after TCRdb ran MiXCR on the multiplex PCR reads. The table has hundreds of thousands of distinct CDR3 sequences, around a sixth seen once. Sequenced sample: blood. The source is a woman in her 50s with Graves' hyperthyroidism that later progressed to Graves' ophthalmopathy.

This clonotype was counted ten times or more. This chain links TRBV7-9 with TRBJ2-3, with D perhaps given as TRBD1 or TRBD2 (5 bases each). V was clipped by 1 base and J by 2 bases, with 22 bases between them. CDR1 SEHNR and CDR2 FQNEAQ come from the germline V gene (reference sequence). The CDR3 has 19 residues. This CDR3 reads CASSLGGVGAITNTDTQYF. CDR3 DNA: TGTGCCAGCAGCTTAGGAGGAGTCGGGGCCATTACCAACACAGATACGCAGTATTTT.

The gene calls are TRBV27 and TRBJ1-6; TRBD1 might be the D (6 bases). Germline lookup yields CDR1 MNHEY and CDR2 SMNVEV (reference sequence). Between the trimmed V and J ends, which lost 5 bases and 8 bases, there was a span of 13 bases. The CDR3 length is 14 residues. CDR3 coding DNA: TGTGCCAGCAGTCCCGCAGGGGTAGATTCACCCCTCCACTTT. It codes for CASSPAGVDSPLHF.

V and J are TRBV20-1 and TRBJ2-1; 7 bases agree with TRBD2. The junction had 8 bases not matched to a gene; V was cut back by 2 bases and J by 4 bases. CDR1 is DFQATT and CDR2 is SNEGSKA in the germline V gene (reference sequence). The CDR3 length is 15 residues. CDR3 sequence reads: CSARSRLADYNEQFF. The CDR3 coding sequence is TGCAGTGCTAGATCTCGACTAGCAGATTACAATGAGCAGTTCTTC.

On this clonotype itself: Its ends do not fully match the called genes, so a read error is possible. This chain uses TRBV5-1 with TRBJ2-3; perhaps TRBD2 as D (6 bases). The CDR3 covers 17 residues. The germline gives CDR1 SGHRS, CDR2 YFSETQ. CDR3 DNA: TGCGCCAGCAGCTTGGAGGCTAGCGAGGGGAGCACAGATACGCAATATTTT. Amino acid sequence: CASSLEASEGSTDTQYF.

This clonotype occurred many times. The V and J genes are TRBV12-3 or TRBV12-4 and TRBJ1-2, with TRBD1 matching 7 bases. The ends lost 3 bases at V and 4 bases at J; junction bases unmatched: 5. CDR3 length: 14 residues. CDR3 amino acids: CASSLRGLGYGYTF. CDR3 nucleotide sequence: TGTGCCAGCAGTTTGAGGGGGCTCGGCTATGGCTACACCTTC.

This clonotype turned up a few times. The gene calls are TRBV19 and TRBJ1-1; D is undetermined. Germline V gives CDR1 LNHDA, CDR2 SQIVND (reference sequence). This CDR3 spans 13 amino acids. V lost 7 bases, J lost 4 bases, and 13 bases lay in between. DNA for the CDR3: TGTGCCAGTAACTTCCTAGACTCCACTGAAGCTTTCTTT. It is translated as CASNFLDSTEAFF.

This clonotype came up a few times. This chain uses TRBV19 with TRBJ2-1; D is possibly TRBD1 (6 bases). V was trimmed by 5 bases and J by 1 base, leaving 12 bases between them. CDR1 and CDR2 (germline): LNHDA, SQIVND (reference sequence). The CDR3 length is 15 residues. The CDR3 protein is CASSFQGQSYNEQFF. The CDR3 DNA reads as TGTGCCAGTAGTTTTCAGGGACAATCCTACAATGAGCAGTTCTTC. Using reference TRBV19 and TRBJ2-1 for the parts outside the CDR3, the full variable domain is DGGITQSPKYLFRKEGQNVTLSCEQNLNHDAMYWYRQDPGQGLRLIYYSQIVNDFQKGDIAEGYSVSREKKESFPLTVTSAQKNPTAFYLCASSFQGQSYNEQFFGPGTRLTVL.

This sequence joins TRBV20-1 and TRBJ1-4; a possible D gene is TRBD1 (5 bases). The CDR3 totals 19 residues. Trimming left V 0 bases short and J 2 bases short, with 22 bases between. The V gene's germline CDR1 is DFQATT and CDR2 SNEGSKA (reference sequence). The CDR3 coding sequence is TGCAGTGCTAGAGATGCGCTGAGGGCCCCGACAGAGACTAATGAAAAACTGTTTTTT. This translates into CSARDALRAPTETNEKLFF.

This clonotype was counted ten times or more. The chain carries TRBV10-1 and TRBJ2-1, with D perhaps matching TRBD1 or TRBD2 (5 bases each). Trimming removed 3 bases at V and 7 bases at J, with 10 bases between. The germline gives CDR1 WNHNN, CDR2 SYGVQD (reference sequence). This CDR3 has 13 residues. The CDR3 sequence: CASSDGWGNEQFF. The CDR3 DNA is TGCGCCAGCAGTGATGGTTGGGGGAATGAGCAGTTCTTC.